This TCR beta chain was found in a study of read filtering for tumor transcriptome and immune sequencing. V was cut by 1 base and J by 2 bases, with 3 bases left in between. Germline CDR1 and CDR2: SGHTA and FQGNSA. CDR3 length: 13 residues. Bone marrow was sampled from every patient at the time of active disease. This clonotype was detected ten times or more. The library was built from 400 ng RNA with molecular barcoded adaptors for alpha/delta and beta/gamma chains. TCRdb reprocessed the reads via MiXCR and lists one record per CDR3 protein. Of around 140,000 distinct CDR3 sequences in the sample, over 10% were seen once.

The receptor was derived from a donor at least 40 years old with multiple myeloma. The chain uses TRBV7-2 and TRBJ2-1; D gene uncertain. The sample taken for sequencing was a population of CD138-negative cells sorted from bone marrow. The chain's CDR3 is CASSLVAYNEQFF. Written as DNA, the CDR3 is TGTGCCAGCAGCTTAGTGGCCTACAATGAGCAGTTCTTC.